This T cell receptor beta chain appears in the sequencing data of a study of blood T cell repertoires in COVID-19. Per the original data handling: By means of reference gene primer amplification, nucleated cell counts were estimated. Using immunoSEQ multiplex PCR, the repertoire was profiled, and TCRdb retains in-frame clones only, with some absent. For V, J and clone size, that table is used; D and trimming come from the DNA. The sample lists about 240,000 clones; approximately 85% were seen once. The V gene's germline CDR1 is LGHDT and CDR2 YNNKEL (reference sequence). The V gene end was trimmed by 0 bases and the J gene end by 3 bases; junction bases not matched to a gene: 5. The CDR3 is made up of 16 amino acids.

The sample consisted of peripheral blood. The clonotype comes from a man aged 50 or older with COVID-19, enrolled during active disease. The chain recombines TRBV3-1 (or the pseudogene TRBV3-2) with TRBJ2-7; TRBD2 matches 10 bases. The CDR3 DNA follows: TGTGCCAGCAGCCAAGAGCTCCTAGCGGGGGACTACGAGCAGTACTTC. Amino acid sequence: CASSQELLAGDYEQYF.